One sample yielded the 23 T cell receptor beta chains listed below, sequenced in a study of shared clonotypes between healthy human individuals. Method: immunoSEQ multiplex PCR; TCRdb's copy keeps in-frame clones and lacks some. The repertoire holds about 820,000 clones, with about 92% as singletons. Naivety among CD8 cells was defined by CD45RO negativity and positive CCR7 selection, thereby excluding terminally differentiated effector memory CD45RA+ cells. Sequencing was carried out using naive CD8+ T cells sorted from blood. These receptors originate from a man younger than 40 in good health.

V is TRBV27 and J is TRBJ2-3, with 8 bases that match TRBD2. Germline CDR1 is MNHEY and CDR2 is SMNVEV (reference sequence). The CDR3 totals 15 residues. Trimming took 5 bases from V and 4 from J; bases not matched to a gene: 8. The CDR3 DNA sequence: TGTGCCAGCAGTCCCGTTAGCGGGGTCCCAGATACGCAGTATTTT. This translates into CASSPVSGVPDTQYF.

The CDR3 DNA follows: TGTGCCAGCAGAGAGGCGGTCTACGAGCAGTACTTC. It specifies CASREAVYEQYF. The chain carries TRBV11-2 and TRBJ2-7, with D hard to call. Looked up from germline, CDR1 is SGHAT and CDR2 is FQNNGV. V was shortened by 6 bases and J by 3 bases, with 9 bases between the two germline ends. This CDR3 region has 12 residues. The full variable domain, with the rest looked up from reference TRBV11-2 and TRBJ2-7, is EAGVAQSPRYKIIEKRQSVAFWCNPISGHATLYWYQQILGQGPKLLIQFQNNGVVDDSQLPKDRFSAERLKGVDSTLKIQPAKLEDSAVYLCASREAVYEQYFGPGTRLTVT.

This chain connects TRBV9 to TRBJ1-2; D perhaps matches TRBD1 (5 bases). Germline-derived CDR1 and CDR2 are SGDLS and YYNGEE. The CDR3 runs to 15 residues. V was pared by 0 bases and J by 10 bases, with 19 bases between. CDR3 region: CASSVGGGRGENYTF. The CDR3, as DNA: TGTGCCAGCAGCGTAGGTGGGGGAAGAGGGGAAAACTACACCTTC.

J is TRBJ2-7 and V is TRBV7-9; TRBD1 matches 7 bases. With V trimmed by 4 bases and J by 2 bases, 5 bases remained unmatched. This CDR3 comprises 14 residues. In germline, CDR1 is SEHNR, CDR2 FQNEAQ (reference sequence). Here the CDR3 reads CASSYTGTAYEQYF. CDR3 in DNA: TGTGCCAGCAGCTATACCGGGACAGCCTACGAGCAGTACTTC.

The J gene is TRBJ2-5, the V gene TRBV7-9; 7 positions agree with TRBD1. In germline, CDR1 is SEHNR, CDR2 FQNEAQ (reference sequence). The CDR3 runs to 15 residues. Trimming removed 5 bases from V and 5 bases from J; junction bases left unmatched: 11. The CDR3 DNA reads TGTGCCAGCAGCACTAAAGACAGGGCTGGGGAGACCCAGTACTTC. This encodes CASSTKDRAGETQYF.

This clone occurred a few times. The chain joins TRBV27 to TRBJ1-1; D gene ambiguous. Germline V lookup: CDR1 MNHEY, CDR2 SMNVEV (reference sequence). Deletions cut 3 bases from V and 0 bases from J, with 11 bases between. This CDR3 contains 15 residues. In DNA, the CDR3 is TGTGCCAGCAGTTTCTTAGCGGGGTTGAACACTGAAGCTTTCTTT. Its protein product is CASSFLAGLNTEAFF.

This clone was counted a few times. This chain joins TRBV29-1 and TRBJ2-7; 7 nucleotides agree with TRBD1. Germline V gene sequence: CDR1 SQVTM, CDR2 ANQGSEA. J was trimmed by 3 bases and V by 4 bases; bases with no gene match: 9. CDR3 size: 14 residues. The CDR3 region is CSVVGGQRDYEQYF. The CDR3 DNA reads TGCAGCGTTGTAGGGGGACAGAGGGACTACGAGCAGTACTTC.

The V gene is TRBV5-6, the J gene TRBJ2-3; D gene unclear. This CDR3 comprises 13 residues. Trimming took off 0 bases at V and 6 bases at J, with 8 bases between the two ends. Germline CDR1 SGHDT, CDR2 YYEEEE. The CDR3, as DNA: TGTGCCAGCAGCTTGGGCGCGGAGGATACGCAGTATTTT. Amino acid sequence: CASSLGAEDTQYF. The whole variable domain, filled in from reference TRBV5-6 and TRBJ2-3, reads DAGVTQSPTHLIKTRGQQVTLRCSPKSGHDTVSWYQQALGQGPQFIFQYYEEEERQRGNFPDRFSGHQFPNYSSELNVNALLLGDSALYLCASSLGAEDTQYFGPGTRLTVL.

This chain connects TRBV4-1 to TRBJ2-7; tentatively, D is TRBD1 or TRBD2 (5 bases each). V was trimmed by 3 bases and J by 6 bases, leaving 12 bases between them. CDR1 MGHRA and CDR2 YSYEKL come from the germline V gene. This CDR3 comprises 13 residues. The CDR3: CASSQGPSSEQYF. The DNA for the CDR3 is TGCGCCAGCAGCCAGGGACCTAGCTCCGAGCAGTACTTC.

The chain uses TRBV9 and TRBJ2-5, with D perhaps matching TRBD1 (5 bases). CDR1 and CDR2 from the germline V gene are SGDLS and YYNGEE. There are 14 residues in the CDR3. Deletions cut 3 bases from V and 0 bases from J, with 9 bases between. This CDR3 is CASSGTINQETQYF. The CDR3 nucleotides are TGTGCCAGCAGCGGGACAATTAACCAAGAGACCCAGTACTTC.

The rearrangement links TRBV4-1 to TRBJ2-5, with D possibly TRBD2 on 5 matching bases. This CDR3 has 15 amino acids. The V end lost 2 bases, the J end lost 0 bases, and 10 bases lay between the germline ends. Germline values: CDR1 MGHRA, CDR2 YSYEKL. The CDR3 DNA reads TGCGCCAGCAGCCAATACCAGCGGAACCAAGAGACCCAGTACTTC. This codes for CASSQYQRNQETQYF.

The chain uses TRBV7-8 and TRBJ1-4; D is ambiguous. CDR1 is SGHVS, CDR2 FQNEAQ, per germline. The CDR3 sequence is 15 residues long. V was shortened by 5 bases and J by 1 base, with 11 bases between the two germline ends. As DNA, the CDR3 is TGTGCCAGCAGCCCACCCAGCGTAACTAATGAAAAACTGTTTTTT. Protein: CASSPPSVTNEKLFF.

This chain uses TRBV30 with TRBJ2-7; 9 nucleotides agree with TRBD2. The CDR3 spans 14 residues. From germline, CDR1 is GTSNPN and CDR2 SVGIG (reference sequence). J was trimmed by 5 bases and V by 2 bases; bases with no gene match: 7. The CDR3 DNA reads TGTGCCTGGAGTATAAGTGCTAGCGGGGACGAGCAGTACTTC. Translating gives CAWSISASGDEQYF. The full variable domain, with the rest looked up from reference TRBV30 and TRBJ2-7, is SQTIHQWPATLVQPVGSPLSLECTVEGTSNPNLYWYRQAAGRGLQLLFYSVGIGQISSEVPQNLSASRPQDRQFILSSKKLLLSDSGFYLCAWSISASGDEQYFGPGTRLTVT.

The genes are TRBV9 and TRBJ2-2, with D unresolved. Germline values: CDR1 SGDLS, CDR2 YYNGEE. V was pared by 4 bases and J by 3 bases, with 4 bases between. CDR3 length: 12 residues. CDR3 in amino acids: CASSWDTGELFF. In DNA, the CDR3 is TGTGCCAGCAGCTGGGACACCGGGGAGCTGTTTTTT.

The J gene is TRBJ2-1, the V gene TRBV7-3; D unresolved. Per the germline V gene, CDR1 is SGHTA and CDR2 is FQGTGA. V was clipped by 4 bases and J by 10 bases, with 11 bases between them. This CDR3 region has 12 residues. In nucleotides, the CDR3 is TGTGCCAGCAGCTCCCTCACGTCGGAGCAGTTCTTC. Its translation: CASSSLTSEQFF.

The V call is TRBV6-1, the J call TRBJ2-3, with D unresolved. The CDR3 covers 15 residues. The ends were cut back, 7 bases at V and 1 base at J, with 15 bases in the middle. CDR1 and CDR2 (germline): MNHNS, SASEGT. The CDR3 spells CASMGTDGGTDTQYF. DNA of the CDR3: TGTGCCAGCATGGGTACGGATGGGGGCACAGATACGCAGTATTTT.

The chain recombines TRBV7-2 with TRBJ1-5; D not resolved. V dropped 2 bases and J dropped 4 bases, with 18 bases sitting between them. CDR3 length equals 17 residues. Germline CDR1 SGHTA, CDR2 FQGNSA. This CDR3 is CASSLTPTPNGNQPQHF. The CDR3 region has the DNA TGTGCCAGCAGCTTAACCCCTACGCCGAATGGTAATCAGCCCCAGCATTTT.

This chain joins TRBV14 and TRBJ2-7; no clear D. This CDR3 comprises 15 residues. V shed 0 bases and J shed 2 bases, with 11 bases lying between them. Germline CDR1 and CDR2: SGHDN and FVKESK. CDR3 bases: TGTGCCAGCAGCCAAGACGGTGGTAATCCCTACGAGCAGTACTTC. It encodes CASSQDGGNPYEQYF.

CDR3 bases: TGTGCCAGCAGCTTCTCGCTCACCTACGAGCAGTACTTC. This translates into CASSFSLTYEQYF. The genes are TRBV11-2 and TRBJ2-7; the D is unclear. The length of the CDR3 is 13 residues. Trimming took 3 bases from V and 2 from J, leaving 8 bases between them. Germline CDR1 reads SGHAT; CDR2 reads FQNNGV.

CDR3 sequence: CATLDRGSSGANVLTF. The CDR3 DNA sequence: TGTGCCACCCTGGACAGGGGGAGCTCTGGGGCCAACGTCCTGACTTTC. V usage is TRBV2 and J usage is TRBJ2-6, with 10 bases that match TRBD1. The trim removed 10 bases at V and 0 bases at J, leaving 6 bases unmatched. This CDR3 spans 16 amino acids. Germline CDR1 is SNHLY and CDR2 is FYNNEI.

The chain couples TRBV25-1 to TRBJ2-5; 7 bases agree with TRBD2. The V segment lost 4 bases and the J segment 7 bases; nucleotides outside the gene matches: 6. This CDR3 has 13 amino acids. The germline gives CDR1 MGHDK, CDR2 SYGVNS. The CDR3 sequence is CASSGTGGSTQYF. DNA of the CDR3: TGTGCCAGCAGTGGGACGGGGGGATCGACCCAGTACTTC.

The CDR3 reads CASSQFDRNNEQFF. The CDR3 DNA reads as TGTGCCAGCAGCCAATTTGACAGGAACAATGAGCAGTTCTTC. This sequence joins TRBV7-2 and TRBJ2-1; D is possibly TRBD1 (6 bases). Trimming shortened V by 5 bases and J by 5 bases, and 13 bases separated the two germline ends. Germline V lookup: CDR1 SGHTA, CDR2 FQGNSA. There are 14 residues in the CDR3.

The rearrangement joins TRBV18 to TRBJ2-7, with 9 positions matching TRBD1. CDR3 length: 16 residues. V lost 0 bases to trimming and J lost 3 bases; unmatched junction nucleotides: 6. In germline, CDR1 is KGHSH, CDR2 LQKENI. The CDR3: CASSPPSGQGFYEQYF. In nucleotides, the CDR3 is TGTGCCAGCTCACCACCATCAGGACAGGGGTTCTACGAGCAGTACTTC.